The clone carrying this T cell receptor (beta chain) was seen once. The sample originates from a study of T cell changes during pregnancy in multiple sclerosis. V trimming: 2 bases; J trimming: 1 base; junction bases outside the gene matches: 5. In germline, CDR1 is SGHRS, CDR2 YFSETQ. The CDR3 has 16 amino acids. TCRdb's copy holds only in-frame clones and misses some; the assay was immunoSEQ multiplex PCR. The table includes tens of thousands of clones, 91% detected once. This sequence was found in a female donor in good health, enrolled as a control in a pregnancy study. The rearrangement joins TRBV5-1 to TRBJ2-5, with 10 nucleotides matching TRBD1. The specimen was CD4+ T cells from peripheral blood mononuclear cells, collected in the third trimester of pregnancy. The CDR3 reads CASSFRGQGFQETQYF. CDR3 sequence (DNA): TGCGCCAGCAGCTTCCGGGGACAGGGGTTCCAAGAGACCCAGTACTTC. Complete variable domain (other parts from reference TRBV5-1 and TRBJ2-5): KAGVTQTPRYLIKTRGQQVTLSCSPISGHRSVSWYQQTPGQGLQFLFEYFSETQRNKGNFPGRFSGRQFSNSRSEMNVSTLELGDSALYLCASSFRGQGFQETQYFGPGTRLLVL.